These 17 T cell receptor beta chains came from one sample sequenced in a study of T cells in Graves' hyperthyroidism and ophthalmopathy. TCR beta CDR3 region amplification was performed from RNA transcripts. HTBI primers were employed in a first-round RT-PCR of the TCR CDR3. TCRdb ran MiXCR on the multiplex PCR reads and lists one entry per CDR3 protein. The sample shows approximately 640,000 distinct CDR3 sequences, roughly 45% of them seen only once. The material sequenced was peripheral blood or thyroid tissue (not recorded which). All receptors come from an adult man with Graves' disease, either hyperthyroidism or ophthalmopathy (not recorded which).

This clonotype has just a few counts. V gene TRBV29-1 combines with J gene TRBJ2-3, with a tentative D call TRBD1 (5 bases). The CDR3 is 12 residues long. V was trimmed by 1 base and J by 7 bases, leaving 9 bases between them. Germline lookup yields CDR1 SQVTM and CDR2 ANQGSEA. Here the CDR3 reads CSVEGDRNTQYF. The CDR3 coding sequence is TGCAGCGTTGAAGGTGACAGAAATACGCAGTATTTT.

This clonotype showed up just once. This sequence joins TRBV28 and TRBJ1-2; D call uncertain. The V gene lost 0 bases and the J gene lost 5 bases, with 4 bases spanning the gap. The CDR3 covers 12 residues. Germline V gene lookup returns CDR1 MDHEN and CDR2 SYDVKM. Written as DNA, the CDR3 is TGTGCCAGCAGTTTATGGGGGTATGGCTACACCTTC. Translation: CASSLWGYGYTF.

The chain carries TRBV5-1 and TRBJ2-6; D call uncertain. V dropped 2 bases and J dropped 0 bases, with 6 bases sitting between them. This CDR3 is 15 amino acids long. CDR1 is SGHRS and CDR2 is YFSETQ in the germline V gene. CDR3 amino acids: CASSFWRSGANVLTF. CDR3 nucleotides: TGCGCCAGCAGCTTCTGGCGCTCTGGGGCCAACGTCCTGACTTTC.

CDR3 sequence reads: CSVEWGGYEQYF. The CDR3 nucleotides read TGCAGCGTTGAGTGGGGCGGGTACGAGCAGTACTTC. The chain has TRBV29-1 and TRBJ2-7; TRBD1 or TRBD2 may be the D gene (5 bases each). The length of the CDR3 is 12 residues. V lost 3 bases and J 4 bases, leaving 10 bases between the germline ends. Germline CDR1 SQVTM, CDR2 ANQGSEA.

The chain has TRBV5-1 and TRBJ1-5; D call uncertain. The V gene's germline CDR1 is SGHRS and CDR2 YFSETQ. The V and J ends lost 2 bases and 3 bases respectively, with 12 bases between them. The CDR3 is 15 amino acids. The CDR3: CASSFGGFDNQPQHF. The CDR3 coding sequence is TGCGCCAGCAGCTTCGGAGGGTTTGACAATCAGCCCCAGCATTTT.

V and J are TRBV20-1 and TRBJ1-2; 10 bases match TRBD1. Looked up from germline, CDR1 is DFQATT and CDR2 is SNEGSKA (reference sequence). V dropped 1 base and J dropped 4; count of bases not matched to a gene: 6. The CDR3 sequence is 15 residues long. For the CDR3, the DNA is TGCAGTGCTAGAGTCCTCGGACAGGGGGTCTATGGCTACACCTTC. Translated: CSARVLGQGVYGYTF.

The chain is built from TRBV7-9 and TRBJ2-7; 7 bases are a match to TRBD1. The CDR3 contains 13 residues. Germline CDR1 reads SEHNR; CDR2 reads FQNEAQ (reference sequence). J was trimmed by 8 bases and V by 6 bases; bases with no gene match: 10. The CDR3 here is CASSQGDQPQQYF. CDR3 nucleotide sequence: TGTGCCAGCAGTCAGGGGGATCAGCCCCAGCAGTACTTC.

This clonotype was seen just once. The chain uses TRBV10-3 and TRBJ2-5; weak D call: TRBD1 (7 bases). Germline V CDR1 and CDR2: ENHRY, SYGVKD. This CDR3 is built from 13 residues. The CDR3 DNA follows: TGTGCTAGGAGGGACAGTGGCCAAGAGACCCAGTACTTC. Translated, it gives CARRDSGQETQYF.

The genes are TRBV24-1 and TRBJ1-1; 7 bases map to TRBD1. The CDR3 has 16 residues. Looked up from germline, CDR1 is KGHDR and CDR2 is SFDVKD. Trimming cost V 3 bases and J 0 bases; bases outside gene matches: 6. The CDR3 spells CATSDHRGGLNTEAFF. In DNA, the CDR3 is TGTGCCACCAGTGATCACAGGGGAGGCCTGAACACTGAAGCTTTCTTT.

V and J are TRBV7-4 and TRBJ1-1; D call uncertain. Germline V gene data show CDR1 as SGHVT and CDR2 as SQSDAQ. V was cut by 6 bases and J by 7 bases, with 15 bases left in between. CDR3 length: 13 residues. The CDR3: CASSPRGRDEAFF. For the CDR3, the DNA is TGTGCCAGCAGTCCCCGAGGGCGTGATGAAGCTTTCTTT. The entire variable domain, with the rest obtained from reference TRBV7-4 and TRBJ1-1, is as follows: GAGVSQSPRYKVAKRGRDVALRCDSISGHVTLYWYRQTLGQGSEVLTYSQSDAQRDKSGRPSGRFSAERPERSVSTLKIQRTEQGDSAVYLCASSPRGRDEAFFGQGTRLTVV.

This chain uses TRBV6-1 with TRBJ2-5, with D possibly matching TRBD1 (6 bases). From germline, CDR1 is MNHNS and CDR2 SASEGT. There are 15 residues in the CDR3. Trimming shortened V by 4 bases and J by 5 bases, and 17 bases separated the two germline ends. DNA for the CDR3: TGTGCCAGCAGTGTCGAACGGGGACATGAGGAGACCCAGTACTTC. Its protein is CASSVERGHEETQYF.

This clonotype was counted at least ten times. This sequence joins TRBV29-1 and TRBJ1-1; D is possibly TRBD1 (5 bases). Trimming shortened V by 0 bases and J by 11 bases, and 10 bases separated the two germline ends. Germline V gene lookup returns CDR1 SQVTM and CDR2 ANQGSEA. The CDR3 sequence is 11 residues long. CDR3 in DNA: TGCAGCGTTGAAGATCGAAGGGACGCTTTCTTT. Encoded protein: CSVEDRRDAFF.

This clonotype was seen many times. The rearrangement uses TRBV7-9 and TRBJ2-7, with a weak D call TRBD1 (5 bases). This CDR3 spans 13 amino acids. CDR1 and CDR2 from the germline V gene are SEHNR and FQNEAQ (reference sequence). V was cut by 5 bases and J by 5 bases, with 13 bases left in between. As DNA, the CDR3 is TGTGCCAGCAGCCCAAAGTCAGGGCACGAGCAGTACTTC. Its protein product is CASSPKSGHEQYF.

This clonotype appeared a single time. This chain joins TRBV29-1 and TRBJ1-2; 7 bases align to TRBD1. Germline loops: CDR1 SQVTM, CDR2 ANQGSEA. This CDR3 contains 14 residues. Losses at the gene ends were 7 bases for V and 2 bases for J; bases not matched to a gene: 10. DNA for the CDR3: TGCAGCGAAAATCGACAGGGAGGGAACTATGGCTACACCTTC. This gives the protein CSENRQGGNYGYTF.

J is TRBJ1-2 and V is TRBV20-1; TRBD1 aligns across 7 bases. The V gene end was trimmed by 6 bases and the J gene end by 4 bases; junction bases not matched to a gene: 11. Germline V gene sequence: CDR1 DFQATT, CDR2 SNEGSKA (reference sequence). The CDR3 is 14 residues long. CDR3 residues: CSAKGQSRSYGYTF. The CDR3 nucleotides are TGCAGTGCGAAGGGACAGTCCAGGAGCTATGGCTACACCTTC.

On this clonotype: A much larger clone differs from this one at a single base, so this may be a read error. The chain is built from TRBV25-1 and TRBJ2-2, with TRBD1 identical over 8 bases. This CDR3 region has 15 residues. Looked up from germline, CDR1 is MGHDK and CDR2 is SYGVNS. CDR3: CTSRPLGQVAGELFF. The CDR3 DNA follows: TGTACCAGCCGGCCCCTGGGACAGGTCGCCGGGGAGCTGTTTTTT. Based on the CDR3 plus reference TRBV25-1 and TRBJ2-2, the full variable domain is EADIYQTPRYLVIGTGKKITLECSQTMGHDKMYWYQQDPGMELHLIHYSYGVNSTEKGDLSSESTVSRIRTEHFPLTLESARPSHTSQYLCTSRPLGQVAGELFFGEGSRLTVL.

This clonotype has a single count. The chain has TRBV10-3 and TRBJ1-1, with D possibly TRBD1 on 6 matching bases. The CDR3 sequence is 14 residues long. V lost 2 bases to trimming and J lost 1 base, with 8 bases between them. CDR1 ENHRY and CDR2 SYGVKD come from the germline V gene. Here the CDR3 DNA reads TGTGCCATCAGTGAGAAGACAGGGAACACTGAAGCTTTCTTT. This encodes CAISEKTGNTEAFF.